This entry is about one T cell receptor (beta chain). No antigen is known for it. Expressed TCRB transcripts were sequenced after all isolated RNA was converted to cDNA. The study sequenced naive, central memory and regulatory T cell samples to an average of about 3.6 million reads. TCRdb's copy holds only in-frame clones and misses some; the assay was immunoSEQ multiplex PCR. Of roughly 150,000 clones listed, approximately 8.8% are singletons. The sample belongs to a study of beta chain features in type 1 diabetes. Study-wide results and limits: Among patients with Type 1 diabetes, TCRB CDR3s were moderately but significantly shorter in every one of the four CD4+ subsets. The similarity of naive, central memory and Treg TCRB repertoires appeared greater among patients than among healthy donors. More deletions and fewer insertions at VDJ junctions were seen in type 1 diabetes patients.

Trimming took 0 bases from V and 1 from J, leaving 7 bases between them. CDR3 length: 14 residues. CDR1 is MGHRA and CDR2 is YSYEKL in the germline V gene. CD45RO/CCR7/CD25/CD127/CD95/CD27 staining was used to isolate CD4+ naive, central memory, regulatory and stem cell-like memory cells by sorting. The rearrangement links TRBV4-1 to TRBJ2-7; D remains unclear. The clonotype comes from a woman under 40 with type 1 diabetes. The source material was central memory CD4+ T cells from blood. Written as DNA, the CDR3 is TGCGCCAGCAGCCAAGATCCGGTTTCCTACGAGCAGTACTTC. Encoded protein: CASSQDPVSYEQYF.